This T cell receptor beta chain comes out of a study of T cells in Graves' hyperthyroidism and ophthalmopathy. In its sample, this clonotype was seen a few times. One end of the junction varies from germline; a read error may be responsible. The V gene's germline CDR1 is LGHDT and CDR2 YNNKEL (reference sequence). This CDR3 has 14 residues. TCR beta CDR3 regions were amplified from RNA. Primed by the HTBI set, a first-round RT-PCR was run on the TCR CDR3. One entry per CDR3 protein, called by TCRdb with MiXCR from the multiplex PCR reads. The sample includes around 400,000 distinct CDR3 sequences, roughly 13% of them seen just once.

This rearrangement joins TRBV3-1 to TRBJ2-5, with TRBD2 as a possible D gene (7 bases). The sequenced material came from blood. The sequence was obtained from a woman aged 18 to 35 with Graves' hyperthyroidism. The CDR3 sequence is CVSSQKRGGETQYF. In DNA, the CDR3 is TGTGTCAGCAGCCAAAAAAGGGGGGGGGAGACCCAGTACTTC.